This T cell receptor (beta chain) derives from a study of blood T cell repertoires in COVID-19. Study details: Italy, Spain and the United States were the sources of the convalescent and acute COVID-19 samples. Sources were T cells, B-cell-depleted T cells, or PBMCs; the material itself was cDNA or gDNA.

Adults between about 18 and 95 years of age took part from about 24 US areas. The recovered donors of Cohort 3 showed two negative PCRs, clearance, or symptom resolution. Germline lookup yields CDR1 SGHRS and CDR2 YFSETQ. This CDR3 contains 12 residues. The germline V and J ends were trimmed by 4 bases and 7 bases, with 12 bases remaining between them. In its sample, this clone was seen once. Data came from immunoSEQ multiplex PCR; TCRdb stores just in-frame clones and leaves some out. The sample has about 180,000 clones; about nine tenths are singletons. The sequencing input was PBMCs or T cells enriched from blood (not recorded which). The gene calls are TRBV5-1 and TRBJ2-7, with D perhaps matching TRBD2 (6 bases). The TCR originated in a woman under 30 who had recovered from COVID-19. In DNA, the CDR3 is TGCGCCAGCAGCCAGGACGCGGGGGAGCAGTACTTC. It codes for CASSQDAGEQYF.